This TCR beta chain was captured by sequencing in a study of blood T cell repertoires in COVID-19 (dated by TCRdb to the early 2020s). For context, the study as a whole: Collaborator samples came from the United States, Italy and Spain and covered acute and convalescent phases of COVID-19. The prospective study material was composed of cDNA or gDNA derived from T cells, B-cell-depleted T cells, or PBMCs. Subjects who had been exposed to COVID-19, were actively infected with it, or had recovered from it provided the deeply sampled blood TCRbeta repertoires that made up the dataset. The repertoires were released in a freely available public database meant as a resource for research on the immune response to SARS-CoV-2. The samples were drawn from the first 160 participants of the ongoing ImmuneRACE study and from 1,254 subjects provided by 6 global collaborators. A de-identified subject ID, COVID-19 status, age in years and sex were almost always included in the sample metadata. HLA class I and class II types, where available, came from metadata supplied by the sample provider rather than from assay-based typing. The paper's findings and limits, for the study overall: Clinical and demographic metadata were provided uncurated, with the amount varying by source and participant.

Whole blood was collected in K2EDTA tubes by collaborating institutions according to the institutions' own protocols. Collaborator samples were shipped for TCRbeta analysis as frozen whole blood, isolated PBMCs, or DNA extracted from either sample type. The immunoSEQ Assay, a bias-controlled multiplex PCR, was used to amplify TCRbeta CDR3 regions from genomic DNA. Per the original workflow: Within the assay, amplification of reference gene primers was used to estimate how many nucleated cells each sample contained. Sequence reads were collapsed and filtered to measure the absolute abundance of every unique TCRbeta CDR3 rearrangement. For each sample, productive Simpson clonality was calculated as the square root of Simpson's diversity index across productive rearrangements. Here the immuneACCESS table is served through TCRdb, limited to in-frame sequences with V and J called. Missing clones are a known gap in these copies; in checked studies unresolved V genes cover under half, and the rest lacks a known reason. That table supplies the V and J calls and clone size; D and trimming were determined from the DNA. The sample yields approximately 200,000 clones; more than 70% were counted once. 4% to 5% of the sample is held by the ten biggest clonotypes.

About this clone itself: The specificity of this receptor is unknown. Base qualities are not at hand, and no much larger clone is one base apart.

The CDR3 starts with the cysteine, ends with the phenylalanine, and has 15 residues. The CDR3 DNA has 45 bases and is translated from base 1. The junction carries 7 bases between V and J, which are trimmed by 0 bases and 0 bases respectively. Taken from the germline V gene, the CDR1 and CDR2 loops are SGHRS and YFSETQ. The sample consisted of peripheral blood. This sequence originates from a woman in her thirties with acute or convalescent COVID-19. The rearranged segments are TRBV5-1 and TRBJ1-3; the D gene is possibly TRBD1, with 6 bases matching. The DNA sequence follows: TGCGCCAGCAGCTTGGGGACAGTCTCTGGAAACACCATATATTTT. Translated, it reads CASSLGTVSGNTIYF.